This T cell receptor beta chain was identified in a study of blood T cell repertoires in COVID-19. Repertoires were generated with immunoSEQ multiplex PCR, while TCRdb's copy carries only in-frame clones and drops some. The sample records a few hundred thousand clones, around 82% being singletons. CDR1 and CDR2 from the germline V gene are SNHLY and FYNNEI. The CDR3 totals 15 residues. V was clipped by 4 bases and J by 4 bases; unmatched bases: 5. Sequencing used peripheral blood. The source is a human donor with COVID-19, enrolled during active disease. The donor label of this sample is uncertain. The chain couples TRBV2 to TRBJ2-5, with 11 bases that match TRBD2. CDR3 DNA sequence: TGTGCCAGCAGTGGGGGGCTAGCGGGAGGAGAGACCCAGTACTTC. Its protein is CASSGGLAGGETQYF.